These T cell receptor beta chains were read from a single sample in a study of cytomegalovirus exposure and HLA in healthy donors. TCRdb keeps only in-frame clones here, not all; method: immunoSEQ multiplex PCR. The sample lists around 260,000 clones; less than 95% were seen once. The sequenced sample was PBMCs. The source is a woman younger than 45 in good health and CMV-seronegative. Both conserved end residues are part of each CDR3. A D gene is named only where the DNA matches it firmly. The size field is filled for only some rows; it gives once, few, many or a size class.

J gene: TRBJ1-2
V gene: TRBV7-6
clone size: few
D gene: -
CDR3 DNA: TGTGCCAGCAGCCGGATCGGGCCAAATAACTATGGCTACACCTTC
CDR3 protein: CASSRIGPNNYGYTF

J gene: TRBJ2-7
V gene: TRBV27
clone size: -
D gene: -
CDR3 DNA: TGTGCCAGTTCCCCCTGGTATTCCTACGAGCAGTACTTC
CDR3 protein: CASSPWYSYEQYF

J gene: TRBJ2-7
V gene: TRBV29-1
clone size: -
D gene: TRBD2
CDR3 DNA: TGCAGCGTTGAAGTCGCGGGAGAAGCCTACTTC
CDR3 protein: CSVEVAGEAYF

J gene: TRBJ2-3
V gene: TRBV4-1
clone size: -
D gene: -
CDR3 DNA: TGCGCCAGCAGCCAAGATCGGAATACGCAGTATTTT
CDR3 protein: CASSQDRNTQYF

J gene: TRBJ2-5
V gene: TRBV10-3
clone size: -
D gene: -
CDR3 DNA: TGTGCCATCAGGGGGACATCCCAAGAGACCCAGTACTTC
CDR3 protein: CAIRGTSQETQYF

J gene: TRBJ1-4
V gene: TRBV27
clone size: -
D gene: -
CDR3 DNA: TGTGCCAGCAGCCGGGGAACGCCTTATGAAAAACTGTTTTTT
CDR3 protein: CASSRGTPYEKLFF

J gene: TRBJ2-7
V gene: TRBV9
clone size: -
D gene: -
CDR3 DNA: TGTGCCAGCAGCGTAGCGTACGGGGGCTACGAGCAGTACTTC
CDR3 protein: CASSVAYGGYEQYF

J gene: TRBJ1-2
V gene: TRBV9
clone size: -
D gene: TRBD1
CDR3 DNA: TGTGCCAGCAGCGCGGGACAGCCCTGGGGCTACACCTTC
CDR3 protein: CASSAGQPWGYTF

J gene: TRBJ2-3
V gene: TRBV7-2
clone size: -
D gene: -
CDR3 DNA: TGTGCCAGCAGCCTGTCGATGCTGCCAGATACGCAGTATTTT
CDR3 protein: CASSLSMLPDTQYF

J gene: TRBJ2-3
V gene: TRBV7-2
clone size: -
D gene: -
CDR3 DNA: TGTGCCAGCAGCCACCACGATACGCAGTATTTT
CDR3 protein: CASSHHDTQYF

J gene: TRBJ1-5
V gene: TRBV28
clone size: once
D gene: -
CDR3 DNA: TGTGCCAGCAGCGTAACCGTAACAGGATTAGGCACCCTCAATCAGCCCCAGCATTTT
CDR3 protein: CASSVTVTGLGTLNQPQHF

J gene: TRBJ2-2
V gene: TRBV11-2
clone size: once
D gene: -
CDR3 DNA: TGTGCCAGCAGCTTTTGGGGAGAAGGCACCGGGGAGCTGTTTTTT
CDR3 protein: CASSFWGEGTGELFF

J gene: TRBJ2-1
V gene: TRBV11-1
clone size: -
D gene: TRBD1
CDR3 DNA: TGTGCCAGCGGAATCAGGGGGCGTGAGCAGTTCTTC
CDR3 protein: CASGIRGREQFF

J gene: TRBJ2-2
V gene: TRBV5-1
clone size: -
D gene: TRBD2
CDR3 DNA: TGCGCCAGCAGCTTGACGACTAGCGGGATTGGCGGGGAGCTGTTTTTT
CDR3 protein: CASSLTTSGIGGELFF

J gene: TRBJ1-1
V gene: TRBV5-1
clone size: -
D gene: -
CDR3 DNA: TGCGCCAGCAGCTTAGGGGGTCTGGACACTGAAGCTTTCTTT
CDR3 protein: CASSLGGLDTEAFF

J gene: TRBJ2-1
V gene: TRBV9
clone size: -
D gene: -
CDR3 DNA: TGTGCCAGCAGCGAGGAGGGGGCTACATACAATGAGCAGTTCTTC
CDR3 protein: CASSEEGATYNEQFF

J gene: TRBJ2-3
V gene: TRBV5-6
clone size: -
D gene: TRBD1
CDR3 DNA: TGTGCCAGCAGCCCAAAGCCGGGACAGGGGACACCAGATACGCAGTATTTT
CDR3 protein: CASSPKPGQGTPDTQYF

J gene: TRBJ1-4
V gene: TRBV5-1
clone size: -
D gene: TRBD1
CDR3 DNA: TGCGCCAGCAGCTTTAGACAGGGTATTGATGAAAAACTGTTTTTT
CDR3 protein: CASSFRQGIDEKLFF

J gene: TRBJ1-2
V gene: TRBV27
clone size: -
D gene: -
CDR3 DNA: TGTGCCAGCAGTTATCAGGCAGGTCTTGTTGCCTATGGCTACACCTTC
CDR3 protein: CASSYQAGLVAYGYTF

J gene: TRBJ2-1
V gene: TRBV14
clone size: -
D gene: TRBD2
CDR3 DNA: TGTGCCAGCAGCCAAGATTTCGCCGGGACTAGCGGGAGGGTCTCCTACAATGAGCAGTTCTTC
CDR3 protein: CASSQDFAGTSGRVSYNEQFF

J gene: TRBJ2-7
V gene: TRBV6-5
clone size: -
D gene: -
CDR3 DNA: TGTGCCAGCAGTTACTCATGGAGAGGGGGGTCCTACGAGCAGTACTTC
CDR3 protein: CASSYSWRGGSYEQYF

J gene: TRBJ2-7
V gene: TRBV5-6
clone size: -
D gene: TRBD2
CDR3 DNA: TGTGCCAGCAGCTTGGGGACTAGCGGGGTTTCCTACGAGCAGTACTTC
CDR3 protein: CASSLGTSGVSYEQYF

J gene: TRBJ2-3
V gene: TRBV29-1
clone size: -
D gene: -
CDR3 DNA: TGCAGCGTTCAGGAACAGGGACCAGATACGCAGTATTTT
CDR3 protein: CSVQEQGPDTQYF

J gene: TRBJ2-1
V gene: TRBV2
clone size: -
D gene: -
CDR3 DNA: TGTGCCAGCAGTGAGGTGGGAAATGAGCAGTTCTTC
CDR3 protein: CASSEVGNEQFF

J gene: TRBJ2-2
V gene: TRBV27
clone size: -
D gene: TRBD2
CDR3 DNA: TGTGCCAGCAGTTTAACGGCCGCTGGACTAGCGGGTGCGAACACCGGGGAGCTGTTTTTT
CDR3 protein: CASSLTAAGLAGANTGELFF

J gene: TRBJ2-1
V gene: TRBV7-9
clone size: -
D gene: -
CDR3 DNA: TGTGCTACAAAGGACCCAACAGTCGATGAGCAGTTCTTC
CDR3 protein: CATKDPTVDEQFF

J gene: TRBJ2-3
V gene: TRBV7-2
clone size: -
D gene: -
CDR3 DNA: TGTGCCAGCAGTTCGCTTGGGGATACGCAGTATTTT
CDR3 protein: CASSSLGDTQYF

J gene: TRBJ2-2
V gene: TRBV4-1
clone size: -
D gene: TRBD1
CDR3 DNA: TGCGCCAGCAGCCAAAACCAACAGGGGGGCACCGGGGAGCTGTTTTTT
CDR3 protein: CASSQNQQGGTGELFF

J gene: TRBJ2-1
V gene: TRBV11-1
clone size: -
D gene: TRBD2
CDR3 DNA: TGTGCCAGCAGCTTAGCGCACAGCGGGACGGGGTTCGATGAGCAGTTCTTC
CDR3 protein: CASSLAHSGTGFDEQFF

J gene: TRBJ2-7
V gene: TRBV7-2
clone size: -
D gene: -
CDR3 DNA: TGTGCCAGCAGCTCCCCCTTAAACAGGCTCTACGAGCAGTACTTC
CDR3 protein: CASSSPLNRLYEQYF

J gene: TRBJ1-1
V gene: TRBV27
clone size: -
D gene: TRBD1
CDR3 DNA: TGTGCCAGCAGTTATGGGACAGCCGGCACTGAAGCTTTCTTT
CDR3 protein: CASSYGTAGTEAFF

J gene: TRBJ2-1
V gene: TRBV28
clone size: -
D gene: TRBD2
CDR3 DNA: TGTGCCAGCGGGACTAGCGGGAGTTCATACAATGAGCAGTTCTTC
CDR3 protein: CASGTSGSSYNEQFF

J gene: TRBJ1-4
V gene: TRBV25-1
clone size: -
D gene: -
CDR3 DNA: TGTGCCAGCAGTGATGGGGCGGGGGCGGCTAATGAAAAACTGTTTTTT
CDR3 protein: CASSDGAGAANEKLFF

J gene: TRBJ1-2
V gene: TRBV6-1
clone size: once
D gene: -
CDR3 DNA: TGTGCCAGCAGTGAAGCGGCTCAGAGCTATGGCTACACCTTC
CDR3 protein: CASSEAAQSYGYTF

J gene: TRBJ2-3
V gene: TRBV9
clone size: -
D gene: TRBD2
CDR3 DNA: TGTGCCAGCAGCATTGGTGCGGGAGGCACAGATACGCAGTATTTT
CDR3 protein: CASSIGAGGTDTQYF

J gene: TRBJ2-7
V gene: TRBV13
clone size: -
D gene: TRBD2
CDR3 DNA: TGTGCCAGCAGCGGGACTAGCGGCTACGAGCAGTACTTC
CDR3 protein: CASSGTSGYEQYF

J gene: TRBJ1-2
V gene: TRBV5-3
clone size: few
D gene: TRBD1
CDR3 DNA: TGTGCCAGAAGCCCGGACAGGGGGTATGGCTACACCTTC
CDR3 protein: CARSPDRGYGYTF

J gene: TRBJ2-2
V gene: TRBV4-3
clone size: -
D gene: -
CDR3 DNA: TGCGCCAGCAGCCAAAGCCGGGGGCCCGCGAACACCGGGGAGCTGTTTTTT
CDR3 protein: CASSQSRGPANTGELFF

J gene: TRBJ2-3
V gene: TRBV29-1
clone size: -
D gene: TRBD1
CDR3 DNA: TGCAGCGTCGACACAACAGGGGGCCCCACAGATACGCAGTATTTT
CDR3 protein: CSVDTTGGPTDTQYF

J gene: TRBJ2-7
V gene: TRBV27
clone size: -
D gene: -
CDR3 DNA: TGTGCCAGCAGTTTAACAGCGTCGTACGAGCAGTACTTC
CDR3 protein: CASSLTASYEQYF

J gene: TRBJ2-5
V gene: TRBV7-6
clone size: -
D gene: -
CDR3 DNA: TGTGCCAGCAGCTCTGATTTGGGCCAAGAGACCCAGTACTTC
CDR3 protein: CASSSDLGQETQYF

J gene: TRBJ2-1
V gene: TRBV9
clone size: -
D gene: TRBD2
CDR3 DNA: TGTGCCAGCAGCGTAGATCCAGCGGGAGTTTTGAATGAGCAGTTCTTC
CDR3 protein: CASSVDPAGVLNEQFF

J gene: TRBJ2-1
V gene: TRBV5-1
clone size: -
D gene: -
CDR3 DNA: TGCGCCAGCAGCTTGGTTTCGGGACGGGTTTACAATGAGCAGTTCTTC
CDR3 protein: CASSLVSGRVYNEQFF

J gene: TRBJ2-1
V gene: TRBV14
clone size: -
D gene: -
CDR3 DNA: TGTGCCAGCAGCCAAGATATGCAGGGTAACTACAATGAGCAGTTCTTC
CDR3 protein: CASSQDMQGNYNEQFF

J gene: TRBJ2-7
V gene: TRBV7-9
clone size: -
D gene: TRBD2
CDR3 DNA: TGTGCCAGCAGCTTAGGACTAGCGGGAGTTTACGAGCAGTACTTC
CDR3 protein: CASSLGLAGVYEQYF

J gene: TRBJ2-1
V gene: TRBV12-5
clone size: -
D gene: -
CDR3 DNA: TGTGCTAGTGGTTTAAGCAGCCCCTACAATGAGCAGTTCTTC
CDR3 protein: CASGLSSPYNEQFF

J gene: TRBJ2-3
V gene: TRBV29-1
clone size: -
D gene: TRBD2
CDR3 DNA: TGCAGCGTTGACGCATTCATGACTAGCGGGAGCACAGATACGCAGTATTTT
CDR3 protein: CSVDAFMTSGSTDTQYF

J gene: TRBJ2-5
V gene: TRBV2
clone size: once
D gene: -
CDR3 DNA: TGTGCCAGCAGTGATGAGGGGACGCGAGACTTC
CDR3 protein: CASSDEGTRDF

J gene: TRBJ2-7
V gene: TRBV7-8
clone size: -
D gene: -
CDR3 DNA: TGTGCCAGCAGCTTCGATCCCGAGCTGCAGTACTTC
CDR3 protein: CASSFDPELQYF

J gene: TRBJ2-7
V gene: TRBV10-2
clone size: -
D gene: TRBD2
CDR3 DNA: TGCGCCAGCAGCGCTAGCGGGAGCTCCTACGAGCAGTACTTC
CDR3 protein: CASSASGSSYEQYF

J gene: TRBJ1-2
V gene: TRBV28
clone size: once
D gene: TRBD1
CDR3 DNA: TGTGCCAGCAGTCCACGGGACAGGATCCGATTAGGCTATGGCTACACCTTC
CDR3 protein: CASSPRDRIRLGYGYTF

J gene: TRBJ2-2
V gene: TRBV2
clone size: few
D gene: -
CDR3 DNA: TGTGCCAGCAGTGAAAGACAGATCACCGGGGAGCTGTTTTTT
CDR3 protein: CASSERQITGELFF